This T cell receptor beta chain stems from a study of blood T cell repertoires in COVID-19. Whole-study context: Spain, Italy and the United States supplied samples that represented acute and convalescent COVID-19. In each case, the material was cDNA or gDNA derived from T cells, B-cell-depleted T cells, or PBMCs.

Germline loops: CDR1 SQVTM, CDR2 ANQGSEA. CDR3 length: 14 residues. J lost 3 bases, V lost 7 bases, and 4 bases had no gene match. Per the original data handling: Amplified reference gene primers provided the basis for estimating nucleated cell counts. Profiling relied on immunoSEQ multiplex PCR, and the TCRdb table lists in-frame clones only, not all of them. D and trimming were read from the DNA, whereas the V and J calls and clone size are those reported in that table. The table includes some 400,000 clones, about 90% detected once. The sequencing input was peripheral blood. The chain recombines TRBV29-1 with TRBJ2-3, with 13 bases lining up with TRBD2. This clonotype originated in a man younger than 35 with active or convalescent COVID-19. In DNA, the CDR3 is TGCAGCGGGACTAGCGGGAGTACAACAGATACGCAGTATTTT. It encodes CSGTSGSTTDTQYF.